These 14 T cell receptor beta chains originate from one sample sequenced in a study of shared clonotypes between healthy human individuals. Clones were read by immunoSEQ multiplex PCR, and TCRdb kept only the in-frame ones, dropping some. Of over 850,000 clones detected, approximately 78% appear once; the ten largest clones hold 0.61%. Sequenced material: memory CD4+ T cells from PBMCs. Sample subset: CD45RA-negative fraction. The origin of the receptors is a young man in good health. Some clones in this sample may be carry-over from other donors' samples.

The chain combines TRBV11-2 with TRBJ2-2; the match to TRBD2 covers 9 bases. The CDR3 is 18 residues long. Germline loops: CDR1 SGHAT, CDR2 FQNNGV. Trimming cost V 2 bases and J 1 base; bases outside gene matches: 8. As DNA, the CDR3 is TGTGCCAGCAGCTTACCGGCGGGAGGGCCGGTGAACACCGGGGAGCTGTTTTTT. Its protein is CASSLPAGGPVNTGELFF. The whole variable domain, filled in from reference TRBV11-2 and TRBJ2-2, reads EAGVAQSPRYKIIEKRQSVAFWCNPISGHATLYWYQQILGQGPKLLIQFQNNGVVDDSQLPKDRFSAERLKGVDSTLKIQPAKLEDSAVYLCASSLPAGGPVNTGELFFGEGSRLTVL.

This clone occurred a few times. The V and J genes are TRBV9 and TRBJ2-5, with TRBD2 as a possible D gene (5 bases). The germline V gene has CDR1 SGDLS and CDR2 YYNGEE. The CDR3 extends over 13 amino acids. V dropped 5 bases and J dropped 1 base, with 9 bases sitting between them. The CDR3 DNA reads TGTGCCAGCAGTTCCGGGGTCCAAGAGACCCAGTACTTC. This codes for CASSSGVQETQYF.

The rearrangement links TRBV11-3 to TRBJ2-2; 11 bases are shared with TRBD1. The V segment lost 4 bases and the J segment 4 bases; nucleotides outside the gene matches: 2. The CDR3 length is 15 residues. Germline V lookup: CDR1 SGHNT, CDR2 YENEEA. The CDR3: CASSWGTGGTGELFF. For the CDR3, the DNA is TGTGCCAGCAGCTGGGGGACAGGGGGCACCGGGGAGCTGTTTTTT.

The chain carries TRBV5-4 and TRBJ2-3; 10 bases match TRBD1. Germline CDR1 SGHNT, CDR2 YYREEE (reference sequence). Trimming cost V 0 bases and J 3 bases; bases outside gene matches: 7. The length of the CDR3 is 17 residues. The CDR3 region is CASSLGPGQGTTDTQYF. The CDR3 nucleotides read TGTGCCAGCAGCTTGGGGCCGGGACAGGGGACGACAGATACGCAGTATTTT.

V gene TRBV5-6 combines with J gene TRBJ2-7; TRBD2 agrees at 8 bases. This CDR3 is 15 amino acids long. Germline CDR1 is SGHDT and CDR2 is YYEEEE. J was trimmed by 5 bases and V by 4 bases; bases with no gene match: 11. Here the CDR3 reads CASSLRSAGVNEQYF. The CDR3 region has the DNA TGTGCCAGCAGCCTACGTTCAGCGGGAGTTAACGAGCAGTACTTC.

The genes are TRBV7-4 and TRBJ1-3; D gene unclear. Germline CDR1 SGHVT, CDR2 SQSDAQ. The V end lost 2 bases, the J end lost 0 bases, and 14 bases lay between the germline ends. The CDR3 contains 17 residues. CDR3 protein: CASSLLREVGSGNTIYF. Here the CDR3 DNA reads TGTGCCAGCAGCTTACTCCGGGAGGTGGGCTCTGGAAACACCATATATTTT.

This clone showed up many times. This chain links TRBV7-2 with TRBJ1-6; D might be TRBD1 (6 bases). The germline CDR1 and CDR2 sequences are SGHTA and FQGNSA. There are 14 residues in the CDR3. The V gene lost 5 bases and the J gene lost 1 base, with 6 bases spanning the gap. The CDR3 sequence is CASSGQSYNSPLHF. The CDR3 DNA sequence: TGTGCCAGCAGCGGACAGTCCTATAATTCACCCCTCCACTTT.

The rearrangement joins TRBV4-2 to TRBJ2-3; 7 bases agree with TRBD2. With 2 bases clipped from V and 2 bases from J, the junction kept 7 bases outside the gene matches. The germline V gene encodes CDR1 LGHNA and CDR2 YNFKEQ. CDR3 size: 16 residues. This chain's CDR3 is CASSQNPTSPTDTQYF. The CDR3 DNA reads TGTGCCAGCAGCCAAAACCCGACTAGCCCCACAGATACGCAGTATTTT.

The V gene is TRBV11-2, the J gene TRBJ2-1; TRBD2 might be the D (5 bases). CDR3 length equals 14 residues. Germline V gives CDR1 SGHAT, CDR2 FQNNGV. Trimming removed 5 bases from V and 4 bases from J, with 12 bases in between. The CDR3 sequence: CASSVGLRYNEQFF. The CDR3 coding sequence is TGTGCCAGCAGCGTAGGACTGCGGTACAATGAGCAGTTCTTC.

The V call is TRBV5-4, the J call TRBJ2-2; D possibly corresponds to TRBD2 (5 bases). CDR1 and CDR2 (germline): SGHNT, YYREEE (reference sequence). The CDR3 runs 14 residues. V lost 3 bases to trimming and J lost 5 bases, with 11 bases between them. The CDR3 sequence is CASSSASRTGELFF. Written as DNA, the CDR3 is TGTGCCAGCAGCTCCGCTAGCAGAACCGGGGAGCTGTTTTTT.

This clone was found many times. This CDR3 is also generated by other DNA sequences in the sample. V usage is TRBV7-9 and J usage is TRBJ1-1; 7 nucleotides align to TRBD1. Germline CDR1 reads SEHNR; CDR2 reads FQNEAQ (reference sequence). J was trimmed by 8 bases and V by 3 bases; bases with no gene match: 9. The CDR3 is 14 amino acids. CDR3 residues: CASSFKTGTTEAFF. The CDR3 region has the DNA TGTGCCAGCAGCTTCAAGACAGGGACCACAGAAGCTTTCTTT.

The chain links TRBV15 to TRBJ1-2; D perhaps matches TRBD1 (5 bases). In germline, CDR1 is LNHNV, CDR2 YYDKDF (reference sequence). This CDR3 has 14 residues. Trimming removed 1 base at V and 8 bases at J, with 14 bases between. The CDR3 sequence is CATSRVRGDGGYTF. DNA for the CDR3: TGTGCCACCAGCAGAGTTAGAGGGGACGGCGGCTACACCTTC.

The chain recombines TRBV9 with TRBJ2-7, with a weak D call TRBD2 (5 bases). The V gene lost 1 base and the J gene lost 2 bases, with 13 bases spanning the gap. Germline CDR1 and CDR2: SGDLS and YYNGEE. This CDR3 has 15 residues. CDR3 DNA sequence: TGTGCCAGCAGCGTAACGGCTAGCTACCCCTACGAGCAGTACTTC. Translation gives CASSVTASYPYEQYF.

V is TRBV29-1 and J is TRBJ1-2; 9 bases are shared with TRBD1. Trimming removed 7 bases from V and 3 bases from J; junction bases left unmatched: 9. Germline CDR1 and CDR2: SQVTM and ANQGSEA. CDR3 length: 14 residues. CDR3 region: CSAYGGQGDYGYTF. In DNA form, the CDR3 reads TGCAGCGCCTATGGGGGACAGGGAGACTATGGCTACACCTTC.